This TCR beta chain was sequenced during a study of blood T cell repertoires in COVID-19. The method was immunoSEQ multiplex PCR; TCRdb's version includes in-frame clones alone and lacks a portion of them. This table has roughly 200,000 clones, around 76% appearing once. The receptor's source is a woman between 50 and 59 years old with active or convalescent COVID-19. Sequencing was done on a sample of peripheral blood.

The CDR3, as DNA: TGTGCCAGCAGCTTGGGACTAGCGGGGGCAGATACGCAGTATTTT. Encoded protein: CASSLGLAGADTQYF. The chain recombines TRBV5-5 with TRBJ2-3, with 12 bases fitting TRBD2. Trimming at V came to 0 bases and at J to 4 bases, leaving 0 bases not matched to a gene. CDR1 and CDR2 (germline): SGHKS, YYEKEE (reference sequence). The CDR3 covers 15 residues.